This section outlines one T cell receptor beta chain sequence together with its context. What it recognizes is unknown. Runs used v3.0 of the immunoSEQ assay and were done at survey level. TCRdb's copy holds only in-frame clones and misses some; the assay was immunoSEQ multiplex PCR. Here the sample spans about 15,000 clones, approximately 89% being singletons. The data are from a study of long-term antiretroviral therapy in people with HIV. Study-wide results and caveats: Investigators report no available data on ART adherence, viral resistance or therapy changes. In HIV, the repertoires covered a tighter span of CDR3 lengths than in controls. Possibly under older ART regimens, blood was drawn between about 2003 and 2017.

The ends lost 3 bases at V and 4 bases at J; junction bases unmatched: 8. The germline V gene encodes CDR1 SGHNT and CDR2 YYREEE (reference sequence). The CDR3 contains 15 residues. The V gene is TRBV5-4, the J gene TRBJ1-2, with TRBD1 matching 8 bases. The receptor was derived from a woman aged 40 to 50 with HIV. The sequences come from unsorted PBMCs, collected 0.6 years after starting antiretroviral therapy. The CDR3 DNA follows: TGTGCCAGCAGCTACCCGGGACAGGACATCTATGGCTACACCTTC. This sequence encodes CASSYPGQDIYGYTF.